The clone carrying this T cell receptor beta chain has more than one count but fewer than ten. Its antigen is unknown. The data are from a study of blood T cells in healthy people across ages. Study context: The template switching approach captured approximately one barcoded beta molecule for every two T cells. Study findings and constraints: The fall in TCR beta diversity per million T cells was roughly linear with age.

Germline V gene data show CDR1 as SGHRS and CDR2 as YFSETQ. This CDR3 is 14 amino acids long. The V and J ends lost 4 bases and 0 bases respectively, with 10 bases between them. In terms of origin and age, donors were healthy Caucasian individuals from Russia aged about 6 to 95. Next came a second PCR, run for about 7 to 12 cycles, which used a sample-barcoded 5' primer along with a J-beta primer mix. Through a template-switch adaptor with 12 random nucleotides, each cDNA molecule received a tag. TCRdb reprocessed the 5' RACE reads with MiXCR, giving one entry per CDR3 protein. The sample includes around 1,900,000 distinct CDR3 sequences, about 39% of them seen just once.

The receptor comes from a human donor in good health. Sequenced material: blood. This chain connects TRBV5-1 to TRBJ2-5; D gene uncertain. The DNA of the CDR3 is TGCGCCAGCAGCCCATCGACGTACCAAGAGACCCAGTACTTC. As protein: CASSPSTYQETQYF.